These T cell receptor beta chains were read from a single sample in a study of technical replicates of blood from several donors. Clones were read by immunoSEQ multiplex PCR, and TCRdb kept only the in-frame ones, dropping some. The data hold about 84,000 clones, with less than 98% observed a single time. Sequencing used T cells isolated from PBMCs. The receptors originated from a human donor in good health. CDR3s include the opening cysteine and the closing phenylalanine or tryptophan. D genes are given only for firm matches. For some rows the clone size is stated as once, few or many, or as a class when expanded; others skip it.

CASSGSSYGTDTQYF | TGTGCCAGCTCAGGTTCCTCCTATGGGACAGATACGCAGTATTTT | TRBJ2-3 | - | - | TRBV9
CASSPSSLDTQYF | TGTGCCAGCAGCCCCTCGTCCCTAGATACGCAGTATTTT | TRBJ2-3 | - | - | TRBV9
CASRREGDYEQYF | TGTGCCAGTAGGCGGGAGGGCGACTACGAGCAGTACTTC | TRBJ2-7 | TRBD2 | - | TRBV19
CASSPGQGVVTQYF | TGTGCCAGCAGCCCCGGACAGGGGGTTGTGACCCAGTACTTC | TRBJ2-5 | TRBD1 | - | TRBV5-6
CASSGGLDRGNSPLHF | TGTGCCAGCAGTGGAGGTCTGGACAGGGGTAATTCACCCCTCCACTTT | TRBJ1-6 | TRBD1 | once | TRBV2
CASSQDRTMKNEQYF | TGCGCCAGCAGCCAAGATAGGACTATGAAAAACGAGCAGTACTTC | TRBJ2-7 | - | - | TRBV4-1
CASSQPGQGFINEQFF | TGTGCCAGCAGCCAACCGGGACAGGGATTTATCAATGAGCAGTTCTTC | TRBJ2-1 | TRBD1 | - | TRBV4-2
CSVDSLRDGYTF | TGCAGCGTTGATTCGTTGCGGGATGGCTACACCTTC | TRBJ1-2 | - | once | TRBV29-1
CASSDLGLKQFF | TGCGCCAGCAGTGATTTGGGACTTAAGCAGTTCTTC | TRBJ2-1 | - | - | TRBV10-1
CASSLVAGEGNTIYF | TGCGCCAGCAGCTTGGTAGCAGGGGAGGGAAACACCATATATTTT | TRBJ1-3 | - | - | TRBV5-1
CASSTPAQGELSSPLHF | TGTGCCAGTAGTACGCCAGCACAGGGGGAATTGAGCTCACCCCTCCACTTT | TRBJ1-6 | TRBD1 | - | TRBV19
CASSVDRNYGYTF | TGCGCCAGCAGTGTAGACAGGAACTATGGCTACACCTTC | TRBJ1-2 | - | - | TRBV10-1